Presented here are 11 T cell receptor beta chains from one specimen sequenced in a study of OX40 agonist ivuxolimab in advanced cancers. The method was immunoSEQ multiplex PCR; TCRdb's version includes in-frame clones alone and lacks a portion of them. The sample lists about 77,000 clones; around 90% were seen once. Material: CD4+ or CD8+ T cells sorted from blood, obtained in a trial of the OX40 agonist ivuxolimab. The receptors were gathered from an adult with an advanced solid tumor such as melanoma, head and neck, liver or kidney cancer.

The chain is built from TRBV7-9 and TRBJ2-1, with D maybe TRBD2 (6 bases). This CDR3 comprises 14 residues. The ends were cut back, 11 bases at V and 4 bases at J, with 18 bases in the middle. Germline values: CDR1 SEHNR, CDR2 FQNEAQ (reference sequence). CDR3 in DNA: TGTGCCTCCCGGGGGACGGGCGATTACAATGAGCAGTTCTTC. This codes for CASRGTGDYNEQFF.

The rearrangement uses TRBV7-9 and TRBJ1-5; perhaps TRBD1 as D (6 bases). V was pared by 2 bases and J by 5 bases, with 10 bases between. The CDR3 has 14 amino acids. In germline, CDR1 is SEHNR, CDR2 FQNEAQ (reference sequence). DNA of the CDR3: TGTGCCAGCAGCTTATTTGCAGGGGATCAGCCCCAGCATTTT. This encodes CASSLFAGDQPQHF.

The genes are TRBV29-1 and TRBJ2-3, with 10 bases identical to TRBD1. The CDR3 has 12 residues. J lost 4 bases, V lost 6 bases, and 1 base had no gene match. The germline V gene has CDR1 SQVTM and CDR2 ANQGSEA. CDR3 protein: CSVGTGADTQYF. In DNA form, the CDR3 reads TGCAGCGTCGGGACAGGGGCAGATACGCAGTATTTT.

This clone occurred once. The rearrangement uses TRBV5-4 and TRBJ1-2; D is uncertain. This CDR3 has 14 amino acids. Germline assignment: CDR1 SGHNT and CDR2 YYREEE (reference sequence). Trimming pared 3 bases from V and 4 bases from J, leaving 13 bases between. The CDR3 is CASSYREGGYGYTF. The CDR3 region has the DNA TGTGCCAGCAGCTACCGGGAGGGCGGCTATGGCTACACCTTC.

The chain is built from TRBV9 and TRBJ1-4; no clear D. The V gene lost 4 bases and the J gene lost 8 bases, with 18 bases spanning the gap. Germline lookup yields CDR1 SGDLS and CDR2 YYNGEE. The CDR3 has 15 residues. The CDR3 loop is CASSRSGQTDEKLFF. The CDR3 DNA reads TGTGCCAGCAGCCGGTCGGGCCAGACGGACGAAAAACTGTTTTTT. Based on the CDR3 plus reference TRBV9 and TRBJ1-4, the full variable domain is DSGVTQTPKHLITATGQRVTLRCSPRSGDLSVYWYQQSLDQGLQFLIQYYNGEERAKGNILERFSAQQFPDLHSELNLSSLELGDSALYFCASSRSGQTDEKLFFGSGTQLSVL.

The V call is TRBV7-6, the J call TRBJ2-5; 7 positions match TRBD2. Germline trimming cut 5 bases from V and 1 base from J; bases unmatched to any gene: 1. Germline lookup yields CDR1 SGHVS and CDR2 FNYEAQ. CDR3 length equals 13 residues. CDR3 loop: CASSRGGQETQYF. The CDR3 DNA reads TGTGCCAGCAGCCGCGGGGGCCAAGAGACCCAGTACTTC.

The genes are TRBV18 and TRBJ2-7; a weak D match, TRBD2 (6 bases). Trimming took off 3 bases at V and 3 bases at J, with 15 bases between the two ends. The CDR3 loop spans 15 amino acids. Germline V gene sequence: CDR1 KGHSH, CDR2 LQKENI. CDR3 nucleotides: TGTGCCAGCTCACCCCCCAGGGCGGAGGGCTACGAGCAGTACTTC. This encodes CASSPPRAEGYEQYF.

V gene TRBV30 combines with J gene TRBJ2-7; D is perhaps TRBD1 (6 bases). Germline V gene sequence: CDR1 GTSNPN, CDR2 SVGIG (reference sequence). Deletions cut 2 bases from V and 0 bases from J, with 14 bases between. The CDR3 totals 15 residues. The CDR3 loop reads CAWSPGVSHSYEQYF. The CDR3 nucleotides are TGTGCCTGGAGTCCAGGGGTTTCCCACTCCTACGAGCAGTACTTC.

The CDR3 here is CASRRSGDTGELFF. In DNA, the CDR3 is TGTGCCAGCAGACGTAGCGGGGACACCGGGGAGCTGTTTTTT. The chain has TRBV27 and TRBJ2-2; TRBD2 agrees at 8 bases. CDR1 is MNHEY, CDR2 SMNVEV, per germline (reference sequence). The length of the CDR3 is 14 residues. V was pared by 6 bases and J by 3 bases, with 3 bases of the junction left unmatched.

The chain uses TRBV5-8 and TRBJ2-1; 8 bases are a match to TRBD2. This CDR3 spans 15 amino acids. From germline, CDR1 is SGHTS and CDR2 YDEGEE. V lost 4 bases, J lost 2 bases, and 5 bases stayed unmatched. Here the CDR3 reads CASSGGTRAYNEQFF. For the CDR3, the DNA is TGTGCCAGCAGCGGCGGGACTAGGGCCTACAATGAGCAGTTCTTC.

The J gene is TRBJ1-6, the V gene TRBV7-6, with unresolved D. The CDR3 sequence is 16 residues long. CDR1 and CDR2 from the germline V gene are SGHVS and FNYEAQ. Trimming took 5 bases from V and 7 from J, leaving 18 bases between them. The CDR3 reads CASSPRSGSRNSPLHF. CDR3 in DNA: TGTGCCAGCAGCCCCCGGTCCGGGTCAAGGAATTCACCCCTCCACTTT.